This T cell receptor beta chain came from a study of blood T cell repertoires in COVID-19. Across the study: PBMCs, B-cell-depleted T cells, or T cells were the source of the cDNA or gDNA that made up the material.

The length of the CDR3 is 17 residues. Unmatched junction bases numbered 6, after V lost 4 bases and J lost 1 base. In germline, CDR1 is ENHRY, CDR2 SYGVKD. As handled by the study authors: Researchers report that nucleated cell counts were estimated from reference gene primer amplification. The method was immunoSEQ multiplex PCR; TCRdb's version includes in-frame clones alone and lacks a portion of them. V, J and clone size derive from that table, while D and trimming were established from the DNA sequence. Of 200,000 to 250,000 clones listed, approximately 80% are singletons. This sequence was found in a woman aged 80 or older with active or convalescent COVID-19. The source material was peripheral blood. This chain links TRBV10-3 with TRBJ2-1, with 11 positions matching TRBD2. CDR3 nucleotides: TGTGCCATCAGTGCCGCTAGCGGGGGGCCTTCCTACAATGAGCAGTTCTTC. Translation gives CAISAASGGPSYNEQFF.